This T cell receptor (beta chain) came from a study of shared clonotypes between healthy human individuals. The material for each subset, its genomic DNA, was split evenly across several immunoSEQ plates. TCRdb's copy holds only in-frame clones and misses some; the assay was immunoSEQ multiplex PCR. The sample has millions of clones; 93% are singletons. Naive CD8 isolation took CD45RO-negative cells positively selected for CCR7 and excluded terminally differentiated effector memory CD45RA+ cells. Within Nashville, Tennessee resided all donors, each a Caucasian adult. Per germline, CDR1 LNHNV and CDR2 YYDKDF (reference sequence). The CDR3 contains 14 residues. Trimming took 3 bases from V and 4 from J, leaving 10 bases between them.

The rearrangement links TRBV15 to TRBJ2-1; possible D gene TRBD1, 6 bases. This TCR was recovered from a man between 18 and 35 years old in good health. Some clones in this sample may be carry-over from other donors' samples. Source material: naive CD8+ T cells from PBMCs. CDR3 in amino acids: CATSSLGQYNEQFF. Here the CDR3 DNA reads TGTGCCACCAGCAGCCTTGGACAGTACAATGAGCAGTTCTTC.